This paragraph reports one TCR beta chain. Antigen: not known. The data are from a study of CXCR3-negative and CXCR3-positive naive CD8 T cells. The sorter processed each CD8+ T cell subset in triplicate at 250,000 to 300,000 cells apiece. Naive CD8+ T cells showed a CD45RO-CCR7+CD27+CD95- phenotype. CDR3 length equals 13 residues. Germline V gives CDR1 SGHDN, CDR2 FVKESK. Study-wide results and limits: TCR interaction strength was inferred from TRB CDR3 physicochemistry, as CD5 matched across naive subsets. Diversity in memory CD8+ cells fell much lower than the comparably high levels seen in both naive subsets. TRB CDR3s of CXCR3-positive naive cells were more hydrophobic than those of CXCR3-negative naive cells.

Each TRB cDNA library was prepared by 5' RACE (with UMI labels). TCRdb reprocessed the 5' RACE reads, keeping one entry per CDR3 protein, no DNA. This listing includes around 140,000 distinct CDR3 sequences. J is TRBJ2-7 and V is TRBV14; lacking DNA, the TRBD1 call made by TCRdb goes unchecked. The sequence was obtained from a human donor in good health. Some clones in this sample may be carry-over from other donors' samples. The specimen sequenced was naive CXCR3+ CD8+ T cells from blood. Subset meaning: CD45RO-CCR7+CD27+CD95- naive CD8+ T cells expressing CXCR3 (TNR3+). CDR3 residues: CASSQVWGSEQYF. Full variable domain (outside the CDR3, taken from reference TRBV14 and TRBJ2-7): EAGVTQFPSHSVIEKGQTVTLRCDPISGHDNLYWYRRVMGKEIKFLLHFVKESKQDESGMPNNRFLAERTGGTYSTLKVQPAELEDSGVYFCASSQVWGSEQYFGPGTRLTVT.